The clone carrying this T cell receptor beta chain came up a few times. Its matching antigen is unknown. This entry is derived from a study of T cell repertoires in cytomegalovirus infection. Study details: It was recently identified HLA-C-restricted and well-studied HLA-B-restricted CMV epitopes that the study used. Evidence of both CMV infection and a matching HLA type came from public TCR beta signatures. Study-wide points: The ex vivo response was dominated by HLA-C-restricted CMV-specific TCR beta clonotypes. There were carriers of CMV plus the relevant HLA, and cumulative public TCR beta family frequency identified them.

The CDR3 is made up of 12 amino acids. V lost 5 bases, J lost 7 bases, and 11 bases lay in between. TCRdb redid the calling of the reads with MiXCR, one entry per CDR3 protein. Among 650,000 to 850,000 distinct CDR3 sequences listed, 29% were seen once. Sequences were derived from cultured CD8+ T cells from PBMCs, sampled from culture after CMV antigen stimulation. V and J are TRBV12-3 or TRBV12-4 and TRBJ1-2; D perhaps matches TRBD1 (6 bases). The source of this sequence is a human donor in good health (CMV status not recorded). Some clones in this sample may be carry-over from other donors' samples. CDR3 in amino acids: CASSPGTLGYTF. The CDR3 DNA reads TGTGCCAGCAGTCCTGGGACACTTGGCTACACCTTC.